The rows below give T cell receptor beta chains drawn from one sample of a study of cytomegalovirus exposure and HLA in healthy donors. Produced via immunoSEQ multiplex PCR; TCRdb's table is partial and in-frame only. The sample lists over 200,000 clones; more than 75% were seen once. Input material: PBMCs. All receptors derive from a human donor in good health. Both conserved end residues are part of each CDR3. The D gene is left open where the match is weak. Not every row has a clone size; where given, it reads once, few, many or a size class.

cdr3_nt: TGTGCCAGCAGAAATACGGGACAGACGTACGGCTACACCTTC
cdr3_aa: CASRNTGQTYGYTF
j_call: TRBJ1-2
d_call: TRBD1
clone_size: NA
v_call: TRBV6-5
cdr3_length: 14

cdr3_nt: TGTGCCAGTAGTAGCGGGGACTCCTACGAGCAGTACTTC
cdr3_aa: CASSSGDSYEQYF
j_call: TRBJ2-7
d_call: NA
clone_size: NA
v_call: TRBV19
cdr3_length: 13

cdr3_nt: TGTGCCAGCAGCTTAGGACAGGGGGCGTATGAAGCTTTCTTT
cdr3_aa: CASSLGQGAYEAFF
j_call: TRBJ1-1
d_call: TRBD1
clone_size: NA
v_call: TRBV7-2
cdr3_length: 14

cdr3_nt: TGTGCCAGTAGAGGCGGGAGCTTCTACGAGCAGTACTTC
cdr3_aa: CASRGGSFYEQYF
j_call: TRBJ2-7
d_call: TRBD2
clone_size: NA
v_call: TRBV19
cdr3_length: 13

cdr3_nt: TGTGCCAGCAGCGTAGAGGAGGGAAGGTGGGAAAAACTGTTTTTT
cdr3_aa: CASSVEEGRWEKLFF
j_call: TRBJ1-4
d_call: NA
clone_size: NA
v_call: TRBV9
cdr3_length: 15

cdr3_nt: TGTGCCAGCAGTGGACAGGGCCCCGACACTGAAGCTTTCTTT
cdr3_aa: CASSGQGPDTEAFF
j_call: TRBJ1-1
d_call: TRBD1
clone_size: NA
v_call: TRBV9
cdr3_length: 14

cdr3_nt: TGTGCCAGCAGTGCTAGCACATACCAAGAGACCCAGTACTTC
cdr3_aa: CASSASTYQETQYF
j_call: TRBJ2-5
d_call: NA
clone_size: NA
v_call: TRBV25-1
cdr3_length: 14

cdr3_nt: TGCAGCGTTGTAATATCGTACACCGGGGAGCCGTTTTTT
cdr3_aa: CSVVISYTGEPFF
j_call: TRBJ2-2
d_call: NA
clone_size: NA
v_call: TRBV29-1
cdr3_length: 13

cdr3_nt: TGTGCCAGCAGCCTGACAGGGGGTCCCTACAATGAGCAGTTCTTC
cdr3_aa: CASSLTGGPYNEQFF
j_call: TRBJ2-1
d_call: TRBD1
clone_size: NA
v_call: TRBV9
cdr3_length: 15

cdr3_nt: TGTGCCAGCACCGGTGGAGGGATGTCCTACGAGCAGTACTTC
cdr3_aa: CASTGGGMSYEQYF
j_call: TRBJ2-7
d_call: NA
clone_size: NA
v_call: TRBV28
cdr3_length: 14

cdr3_nt: TGTGCCAGCAGTTTCACGGGACAGGGAGGCGATACGCAGTATTTT
cdr3_aa: CASSFTGQGGDTQYF
j_call: TRBJ2-3
d_call: TRBD1
clone_size: NA
v_call: TRBV6-5
cdr3_length: 15

cdr3_nt: TGCGCCAGCAGCTTGGGGGGGGGCCGAAGGGAAGAGACCCAGTACTTC
cdr3_aa: CASSLGGGRREETQYF
j_call: TRBJ2-5
d_call: NA
clone_size: once
v_call: TRBV5-1
cdr3_length: 16

cdr3_nt: TGTGCCAGCAGCCAAGACAGGGGATGGACTAATGAAAAACTGTTTTTT
cdr3_aa: CASSQDRGWTNEKLFF
j_call: TRBJ1-4
d_call: NA
clone_size: once
v_call: TRBV4-2
cdr3_length: 16

cdr3_nt: TGTGCCAGTAGTACATACCGGGATAGCAATCAGCCCCAGCATTTT
cdr3_aa: CASSTYRDSNQPQHF
j_call: TRBJ1-5
d_call: NA
clone_size: once
v_call: TRBV19
cdr3_length: 15

cdr3_nt: TGTGCCAGCCGAGTCCAGGGGGGCTCCTACGAGCAGTACTTC
cdr3_aa: CASRVQGGSYEQYF
j_call: TRBJ2-7
d_call: NA
clone_size: NA
v_call: TRBV2
cdr3_length: 14

cdr3_nt: TGCAGCGGAAGGGACAGGGCGTTAAAGACCCAGTACTTC
cdr3_aa: CSGRDRALKTQYF
j_call: TRBJ2-5
d_call: TRBD1
clone_size: NA
v_call: TRBV29-1
cdr3_length: 13

cdr3_nt: TGTGCCAGCAGCGTCTACGGACAGGGCTACGAGCAGTACTTC
cdr3_aa: CASSVYGQGYEQYF
j_call: TRBJ2-7
d_call: TRBD1
clone_size: few
v_call: TRBV6-1
cdr3_length: 14

cdr3_nt: TGCGCCAGCAGCCTCGGACTAGCGGGAGCGATACTCTACAATGAGCAGTTCTTC
cdr3_aa: CASSLGLAGAILYNEQFF
j_call: TRBJ2-1
d_call: TRBD2
clone_size: NA
v_call: TRBV5-1
cdr3_length: 18

cdr3_nt: TGTGCCAGCAGCTTAGACAGGGACAACACTGAAGCTTTCTTT
cdr3_aa: CASSLDRDNTEAFF
j_call: TRBJ1-1
d_call: NA
clone_size: NA
v_call: TRBV7-8
cdr3_length: 14

cdr3_nt: TGTGCCAGCAGTTTGTCAGGGGGCAATGAGCAGTTCTTC
cdr3_aa: CASSLSGGNEQFF
j_call: TRBJ2-1
d_call: TRBD1
clone_size: few
v_call: TRBV27
cdr3_length: 13

cdr3_nt: TGTGCCAGCAGCCAGACAGCAGCGAACACTGAAGCTTTCTTT
cdr3_aa: CASSQTAANTEAFF
j_call: TRBJ1-1
d_call: NA
clone_size: NA
v_call: TRBV5-4
cdr3_length: 14

cdr3_nt: TGTGCCAGCAGTTTAGACAACTCTGGGGCCAACGTCCTGACTTTC
cdr3_aa: CASSLDNSGANVLTF
j_call: TRBJ2-6
d_call: NA
clone_size: NA
v_call: TRBV27
cdr3_length: 15

cdr3_nt: TGTGCCAGCAGCTTTGTCACAGGGGGCACCGGGGAGCTGTTTTTT
cdr3_aa: CASSFVTGGTGELFF
j_call: TRBJ2-2
d_call: TRBD1
clone_size: NA
v_call: TRBV11-1
cdr3_length: 15

cdr3_nt: TGTGCCAGCAGCTTAGAAGGTAGCGGGAGTCTCTACGAGCAGTACTTC
cdr3_aa: CASSLEGSGSLYEQYF
j_call: TRBJ2-7
d_call: TRBD2
clone_size: once
v_call: TRBV7-2
cdr3_length: 16

cdr3_nt: TGTGCCAGTAGCACAGGGGGCACAACAGATACGCAGTATTTT
cdr3_aa: CASSTGGTTDTQYF
j_call: TRBJ2-3
d_call: TRBD1
clone_size: NA
v_call: TRBV19
cdr3_length: 14

cdr3_nt: TGTGCCAGCTCACCTAGTATCATGAACACTGAAGCTTTCTTT
cdr3_aa: CASSPSIMNTEAFF
j_call: TRBJ1-1
d_call: NA
clone_size: once
v_call: TRBV18
cdr3_length: 14

cdr3_nt: TGCGCCAGCAGCCTCTCCGGGACAGGGACCGAGCAGTACTTC
cdr3_aa: CASSLSGTGTEQYF
j_call: TRBJ2-7
d_call: TRBD1
clone_size: NA
v_call: TRBV4-3
cdr3_length: 14

cdr3_nt: TGTGCCAGCAGGTTGGATGGGAGCTCCTACGAGCAGTACTTC
cdr3_aa: CASRLDGSSYEQYF
j_call: TRBJ2-7
d_call: NA
clone_size: NA
v_call: TRBV7-8
cdr3_length: 14

cdr3_nt: TGTGCCAGCAGCTCGGGATCTAAGCAGCCCCAGCATTTT
cdr3_aa: CASSSGSKQPQHF
j_call: TRBJ1-5
d_call: NA
clone_size: NA
v_call: TRBV6-5
cdr3_length: 13

cdr3_nt: TGCGCCAGCAGCCCCTACAGGAACCACTACGAGCAGTACTTC
cdr3_aa: CASSPYRNHYEQYF
j_call: TRBJ2-7
d_call: NA
clone_size: few
v_call: TRBV5-1
cdr3_length: 14

cdr3_nt: TGTGCCAGCAGCCCGGAGGGGACAGGGAACACTGAAGCTTTCTTT
cdr3_aa: CASSPEGTGNTEAFF
j_call: TRBJ1-1
d_call: TRBD1
clone_size: NA
v_call: TRBV5-6
cdr3_length: 15

cdr3_nt: TGTGCCAGCAGCTTAAAGGGGACTAGCGGGAGAAGTGCAGATACGCAGTATTTT
cdr3_aa: CASSLKGTSGRSADTQYF
j_call: TRBJ2-3
d_call: TRBD2
clone_size: NA
v_call: TRBV7-3
cdr3_length: 18

cdr3_nt: TGTGCCACCAGCAGAGATCGGGACACCTACGAGCAGTACTTC
cdr3_aa: CATSRDRDTYEQYF
j_call: TRBJ2-7
d_call: NA
clone_size: NA
v_call: TRBV15
cdr3_length: 14

cdr3_nt: TGTGCCAGCAGCTGGACAGGGGGCGAGGCAGATACGCAGTATTTT
cdr3_aa: CASSWTGGEADTQYF
j_call: TRBJ2-3
d_call: TRBD1
clone_size: NA
v_call: TRBV6-6
cdr3_length: 15

cdr3_nt: TGCGCCAGCAGCTTCGAAGGGGCGAGGGGGGAGCTGTTTTTT
cdr3_aa: CASSFEGARGELFF
j_call: TRBJ2-2
d_call: NA
clone_size: few
v_call: TRBV5-1
cdr3_length: 14

cdr3_nt: TGTGCCAGCAGTGAGGGGGGGGCTAGCGGAGATACGCAGTATTTT
cdr3_aa: CASSEGGASGDTQYF
j_call: TRBJ2-3
d_call: NA
clone_size: NA
v_call: TRBV2
cdr3_length: 15

cdr3_nt: TGTGCCAGCAGTTTAACATCGGGGGCTGAAGCTTTCTTT
cdr3_aa: CASSLTSGAEAFF
j_call: TRBJ1-1
d_call: NA
clone_size: NA
v_call: TRBV27
cdr3_length: 13

cdr3_nt: TGTGCCAGCAGTGAAAAAGCGGGAGGGCCTTACAATGAGCAGTTCTTC
cdr3_aa: CASSEKAGGPYNEQFF
j_call: TRBJ2-1
d_call: TRBD2
clone_size: NA
v_call: TRBV6-4
cdr3_length: 16

cdr3_nt: TGTGCCAGCAGCTTCCCCAGTAATCCCTACGAGCAGTACTTC
cdr3_aa: CASSFPSNPYEQYF
j_call: TRBJ2-7
d_call: NA
clone_size: NA
v_call: TRBV5-4
cdr3_length: 14

cdr3_nt: TGTGCCAGCAGCGTGATGGGGGGAGAAAGCGAGCAGTACTTC
cdr3_aa: CASSVMGGESEQYF
j_call: TRBJ2-7
d_call: NA
clone_size: NA
v_call: TRBV5-6
cdr3_length: 14

cdr3_nt: TGTGCCAGCAGCCCCGGGGAGATCCAAGAGACCCAGTACTTC
cdr3_aa: CASSPGEIQETQYF
j_call: TRBJ2-5
d_call: NA
clone_size: NA
v_call: TRBV7-3
cdr3_length: 14

cdr3_nt: TGTGCCAGTAGGGGAAGGGGACAACAAGAGACCCAGTACTTC
cdr3_aa: CASRGRGQQETQYF
j_call: TRBJ2-5
d_call: NA
clone_size: NA
v_call: TRBV19
cdr3_length: 14

cdr3_nt: TGTGCCAGCCGCGCTAACTACGAGCAGTACTTC
cdr3_aa: CASRANYEQYF
j_call: TRBJ2-7
d_call: NA
clone_size: NA
v_call: TRBV19
cdr3_length: 11

cdr3_nt: TGTGCCAGCAGCGCCACAGGGGGGGCCATGTCGTATGGCTACACCTTC
cdr3_aa: CASSATGGAMSYGYTF
j_call: TRBJ1-2
d_call: TRBD1
clone_size: NA
v_call: TRBV9
cdr3_length: 16

cdr3_nt: TGTGCCAGTAGTATCAGTTTGGACAGGAGGGGTCAGCCCCAGCATTTT
cdr3_aa: CASSISLDRRGQPQHF
j_call: TRBJ1-5
d_call: TRBD1
clone_size: NA
v_call: TRBV19
cdr3_length: 16

cdr3_nt: TGTGCCAGTCAGGGGACTAGCGGGAGGGCAAGGACCTACAATGAGCAGTTCTTC
cdr3_aa: CASQGTSGRARTYNEQFF
j_call: TRBJ2-1
d_call: TRBD2
clone_size: NA
v_call: TRBV19
cdr3_length: 18